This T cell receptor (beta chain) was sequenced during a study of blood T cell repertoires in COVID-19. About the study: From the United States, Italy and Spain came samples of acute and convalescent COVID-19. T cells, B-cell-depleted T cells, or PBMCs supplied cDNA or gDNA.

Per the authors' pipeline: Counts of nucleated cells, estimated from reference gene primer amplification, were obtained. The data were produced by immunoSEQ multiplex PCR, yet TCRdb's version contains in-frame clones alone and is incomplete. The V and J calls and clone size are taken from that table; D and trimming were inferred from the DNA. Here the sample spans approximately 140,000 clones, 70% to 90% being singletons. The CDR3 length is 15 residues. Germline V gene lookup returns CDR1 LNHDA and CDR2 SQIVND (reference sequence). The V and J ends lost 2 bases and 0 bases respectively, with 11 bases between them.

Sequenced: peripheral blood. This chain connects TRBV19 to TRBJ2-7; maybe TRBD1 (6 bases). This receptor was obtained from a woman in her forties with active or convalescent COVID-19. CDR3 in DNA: TGTGCCAGTAGTATATCGGCAGGGGACTCCTACGAGCAGTACTTC. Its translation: CASSISAGDSYEQYF.